This T cell receptor (beta chain) was documented in a study of human T cells and chemical hapten exposure. Study-wide background: Application of 0.01% DPC to the upper back was done by patch test, with a reading at 6 days. Study-wide points: Expanded TCRs made up significantly more big CDR3 similarity clusters than controls did. The number of TCRs above 1 in 1000 frequency did not change after DPC sensitization.

Time point meaning: patch test 3, about 24 weeks after DPC sensitization. Regarding treatment: therapeutic diphenylcyclopropenone sensitization with weekly scalp DPC. The study enrolled 18 to 70-year-old alopecia patients suitable for DPC. Deletions cut 7 bases from V and 4 bases from J, with 7 bases between. This CDR3 comprises 11 residues. CDR1 SNHLY and CDR2 FYNNEI come from the germline V gene. About this clonotype: As yet, its antigen is unknown.

Each CDR3 protein gets one entry after TCRdb re-called the RACE reads with MiXCR. The sample has about 200,000 distinct CDR3 sequences, 24% seen once; the top ten hold over 2%. The sample was whole blood, taken in connection with sensitization to the hapten diphenylcyclopropenone (DPC). This rearrangement joins TRBV2 to TRBJ1-1; unclear D gene. The clonotype was recovered from a woman aged 40 to 50 with alopecia areata. Some clones in this sample may be carry-over from other donors' samples. CDR3 sequence reads: CASTYPTEAFF. In DNA, the CDR3 is TGTGCCAGCACGTACCCCACTGAAGCTTTCTTT.